One sample yielded the 26 T cell receptor beta chains listed below, sequenced in a study of control samples from healthy donors and cancer patients. The table came from immunoSEQ multiplex PCR; TCRdb's copy has only in-frame clones and leaves some out. The table includes around 94,000 clones, about 86% detected once. What was sequenced was blood. The receptors here all came from a woman aged 45-59 years in good health.

The rearrangement uses TRBV6-5 and TRBJ2-7; D not resolved. The CDR3 covers 13 residues. Germline CDR1 and CDR2: MNHEY and SVGAGI. Trimming took off 0 bases at V and 2 bases at J, with 5 bases between the two ends. CDR3 residues: CASSYSRAYEQYF. CDR3 nucleotide sequence: TGTGCCAGCAGTTACTCGAGAGCCTACGAGCAGTACTTC.

The V and J genes are TRBV5-4 and TRBJ2-5, with D maybe TRBD1 (5 bases). V lost 0 bases and J 6 bases, leaving 9 bases between the germline ends. The CDR3 has 13 amino acids. CDR1 and CDR2 (germline): SGHNT, YYREEE (reference sequence). CDR3 DNA sequence: TGTGCCAGCAGCTTGGAGGGGCGGCAGACCCAGTACTTC. Encoded protein: CASSLEGRQTQYF.

This clone was detected only a few times. The chain recombines TRBV11-2 with TRBJ2-2, with D uncertain. Per the germline V gene, CDR1 is SGHAT and CDR2 is FQNNGV. Trimming removed 5 bases from V and 0 bases from J, with 4 bases in between. The CDR3 runs 13 residues. The CDR3 spells CASSRTNTGELFF. CDR3 coding DNA: TGTGCCAGCAGCCGCACGAACACCGGGGAGCTGTTTTTT.

The chain combines TRBV19 with TRBJ2-1; D not certain. The CDR3 extends over 13 amino acids. CDR1 and CDR2 from the germline V gene are LNHDA and SQIVND (reference sequence). Trimming removed 6 bases from V and 10 bases from J, with 16 bases in between. The CDR3 DNA sequence: TGTGCCAGTAGCAGCTCCTCGGTCGGCGAGCAGTTCTTC. Encoded protein: CASSSSSVGEQFF. The whole variable domain, remainder taken from reference TRBV19 and TRBJ2-1, is DGGITQSPKYLFRKEGQNVTLSCEQNLNHDAMYWYRQDPGQGLRLIYYSQIVNDFQKGDIAEGYSVSREKKESFPLTVTSAQKNPTAFYLCASSSSSVGEQFFGPGTRLTVL.

The chain uses TRBV11-3 and TRBJ1-6, with no clear D. Germline V gene sequence: CDR1 SGHNT, CDR2 YENEEA. The CDR3 spans 16 residues. V was clipped by 4 bases and J by 7 bases, with 17 bases between them. The CDR3 DNA sequence: TGTGCCAGCAGCTATTCATCCAGATATTGGAATTCACCCCTCCACTTT. It encodes CASSYSSRYWNSPLHF.

The chain combines TRBV12-5 with TRBJ2-7, with D unclear. The CDR3 is 11 amino acids. The V and J ends lost 1 base and 10 bases respectively, with 8 bases between them. Germline V gives CDR1 LGHNT, CDR2 FRNRAP. CDR3 bases: TGTGCTAGTGGTTTGGGCCCACCCCAGTACTTC. Translating gives CASGLGPPQYF.

The chain has TRBV6-5 and TRBJ2-1; tentative D call: TRBD2 (6 bases). The CDR3 is 16 amino acids. In germline, CDR1 is MNHEY, CDR2 SVGAGI. V was clipped by 4 bases and J by 5 bases, with 18 bases between them. CDR3 DNA: TGTGCCAGCAGTTTGGTGGCGGGGAGTGGAAACAATGAGCAGTTCTTC. Translated, it gives CASSLVAGSGNNEQFF.

The chain combines TRBV19 with TRBJ2-7; D is tentatively TRBD1 or TRBD2 (5 bases each). Germline CDR1 is LNHDA and CDR2 is SQIVND (reference sequence). Trimming removed 3 bases at V and 6 bases at J, with 18 bases between. This CDR3 contains 15 residues. CDR3 bases: TGTGCCAGTAGTATCGGAGCGGACGGGGCCCGCGAGCAGTACTTC. Translating it yields CASSIGADGAREQYF. Full variable domain (missing parts from reference TRBV19 and TRBJ2-7): DGGITQSPKYLFRKEGQNVTLSCEQNLNHDAMYWYRQDPGQGLRLIYYSQIVNDFQKGDIAEGYSVSREKKESFPLTVTSAQKNPTAFYLCASSIGADGAREQYFGPGTRLTVT.

This chain connects TRBV7-6 to TRBJ1-5; 8 bases are a match to TRBD1. Per germline, CDR1 SGHVS and CDR2 FNYEAQ. This CDR3 has 16 residues. V trimming: 0 bases; J trimming: 6 bases; junction bases outside the gene matches: 7. CDR3 loop: CASSLAARGLSQPQHF. The CDR3, as DNA: TGTGCCAGCAGCTTAGCGGCCAGGGGGCTGAGTCAGCCCCAGCATTTT.

In its sample, this clone was seen a few times. The rearrangement links TRBV24-1 to TRBJ1-3; perhaps TRBD1 as D (5 bases). The CDR3 is 16 residues long. V shed 0 bases and J shed 0 bases, with 8 bases lying between them. CDR1 is KGHDR, CDR2 SFDVKD, per germline. CDR3 DNA: TGTGCCACCAGTGATTTGCGGGGGAACTCTGGAAACACCATATATTTT. Amino acids: CATSDLRGNSGNTIYF.

The V call is TRBV7-2, the J call TRBJ1-2; D ambiguous. The germline CDR1 and CDR2 sequences are SGHTA and FQGNSA. The germline V and J ends were trimmed by 3 bases and 2 bases, with 10 bases remaining between them. The CDR3 length is 14 residues. The CDR3 coding sequence is TGTGCCAGCAGCTTCTCAGGCAGGAACTATGGCTACACCTTC. This translates into CASSFSGRNYGYTF.

The chain uses TRBV9 and TRBJ2-3; 7 bases fit TRBD2. Germline assignment: CDR1 SGDLS and CDR2 YYNGEE. There are 16 residues in the CDR3. V lost 1 base, J lost 2 bases, and 7 bases stayed unmatched. This CDR3 reads CASSVSGGLHTDTQYF. The CDR3 coding sequence is TGTGCCAGCAGCGTATCGGGGGGACTCCACACAGATACGCAGTATTTT.

This chain connects TRBV4-3 to TRBJ1-2; D is possibly TRBD1 (5 bases). Looked up from germline, CDR1 is LGHNA and CDR2 is YSLEER. The CDR3 sequence is 16 residues long. The ends were cut back, 0 bases at V and 4 bases at J, with 15 bases in the middle. As DNA, the CDR3 is TGCGCCAGCAGCCAAGATCCCTCAGGGATGGCCTATGGCTACACCTTC. Translation gives CASSQDPSGMAYGYTF.

J is TRBJ1-1 and V is TRBV5-5, with TRBD1 matching 12 bases. The trim removed 4 bases at V and 2 bases at J, leaving 12 bases unmatched. The length of the CDR3 is 18 residues. Germline V gene data show CDR1 as SGHKS and CDR2 as YYEKEE (reference sequence). The CDR3 bases are TGTGCCAGCAGCGGAGGGACAGGGGGCGATGAGCGAAACACTGAAGCTTTCTTT. This gives the protein CASSGGTGGDERNTEAFF.

The V call is TRBV10-3, the J call TRBJ1-2; D not certain. Trimming stripped 5 bases from V and 2 bases from J, with 9 bases between. The CDR3 is made up of 13 amino acids. Looked up from germline, CDR1 is ENHRY and CDR2 is SYGVKD. Here the CDR3 reads CAISPDKNYGYTF. The CDR3, as DNA: TGTGCCATCAGTCCCGACAAGAACTATGGCTACACCTTC.

V gene TRBV7-2 combines with J gene TRBJ2-2; D ambiguous. V was shortened by 4 bases and J by 2 bases, with 11 bases between the two germline ends. Germline CDR1 SGHTA, CDR2 FQGNSA. The CDR3 length is 15 residues. CDR3 nucleotide sequence: TGTGCCAGCAGCTCCACGGCCCTAAACACCGGGGAGCTGTTTTTT. Protein: CASSSTALNTGELFF.

Relative to its sample, this clone is medium-sized (0.01 to 0.1%). This chain uses TRBV19 with TRBJ1-2; 9 bases match TRBD1. Germline V gene data show CDR1 as LNHDA and CDR2 as SQIVND (reference sequence). V trimming: 5 bases; J trimming: 7 bases; junction bases outside the gene matches: 5. The CDR3 has 13 residues. The CDR3 spells CASSPGTGFGYTF. For the CDR3, the DNA is TGTGCCAGTAGTCCAGGGACAGGGTTTGGCTACACCTTC.

J is TRBJ2-3 and V is TRBV7-6; D gene ambiguous. The CDR3 is made up of 15 amino acids. Trimming took 6 bases from V and 0 from J, leaving 13 bases between them. CDR1 is SGHVS, CDR2 FNYEAQ, per germline. The CDR3 sequence is CASRRGSSSTDTQYF. The CDR3 DNA sequence: TGTGCCAGCAGGAGAGGCAGTTCTAGCACAGATACGCAGTATTTT.

This clone has only a few counts. V and J are TRBV18 and TRBJ2-2; D is perhaps TRBD1 or TRBD2 (5 bases each). CDR3 length: 16 residues. Trimming left V 0 bases short and J 4 bases short, with 12 bases between. The germline gives CDR1 KGHSH, CDR2 LQKENI. The CDR3 nucleotides read TGTGCCAGCTCACCACCGGGACCGCGAGGCACCGGGGAGCTGTTTTTT. The encoded protein is CASSPPGPRGTGELFF. Full variable domain (rest looked up from reference TRBV18 and TRBJ2-2): NAGVMQNPRHLVRRRGQEARLRCSPMKGHSHVYWYRQLPEEGLKFMVYLQKENIIDESGMPKERFSAEFPKEGPSILRIQQVVRGDSAAYFCASSPPGPRGTGELFFGEGSRLTVL.

The chain combines TRBV6-5 with TRBJ2-7, with 9 bases lining up with TRBD1. The V segment lost 6 bases and the J segment 3 bases; nucleotides outside the gene matches: 6. This CDR3 contains 14 residues. The V gene's germline CDR1 is MNHEY and CDR2 SVGAGI. The DNA of the CDR3 is TGTGCCAGCAGACTGGACAGGGGAAACTACGAGCAGTACTTC. The encoded protein is CASRLDRGNYEQYF.

This clone was observed a few times. The chain uses TRBV5-1 and TRBJ1-2; TRBD1 aligns across 9 bases. Germline V CDR1 and CDR2: SGHRS, YFSETQ. The CDR3 covers 15 residues. Germline trimming cut 1 base from V and 5 bases from J; bases unmatched to any gene: 6. CDR3 residues: CASSLNGDREYGYTF. The DNA for the CDR3 is TGCGCCAGCAGCTTGAATGGGGACAGGGAGTATGGCTACACCTTC.

This chain connects TRBV6-5 to TRBJ2-3; TRBD1 agrees at 10 bases. The germline V gene encodes CDR1 MNHEY and CDR2 SVGAGI. V lost 5 bases and J lost 6; bases outside the gene matches: 8. The CDR3 loop spans 15 amino acids. The CDR3 DNA reads TGTGCCAGCAGTCGGACAGGGGGAGGGTTGGATACGCAGTATTTT. It yields the protein CASSRTGGGLDTQYF.

The rearrangement uses TRBV12-3 or TRBV12-4 and TRBJ2-2; 11 nucleotides align to TRBD2. Unmatched junction bases numbered 0, after V lost 6 bases and J lost 6 bases. The CDR3 runs 13 residues. The CDR3 spells CASRLAGAGELFF. The CDR3 bases are TGTGCCAGCAGACTAGCGGGAGCCGGGGAGCTGTTTTTT.

The chain links TRBV24-1 to TRBJ2-5, with TRBD1 matching over 10 bases. With 4 bases clipped from V and 2 bases from J, the junction kept 6 bases outside the gene matches. Germline CDR1 and CDR2: KGHDR and SFDVKD. The CDR3 totals 16 residues. CDR3: CATSDYRGQGQETQYF. The CDR3 DNA reads as TGTGCCACCAGTGACTACCGGGGACAGGGGCAAGAGACCCAGTACTTC.

This clone was seen just once. The J gene is TRBJ1-5, the V gene TRBV7-2; possibly TRBD1 for D (5 bases). The CDR3 is 13 amino acids. Trimming cost V 5 bases and J 5 bases, with 10 bases left between them. Germline V gene lookup returns CDR1 SGHTA and CDR2 FQGNSA. The CDR3 DNA reads TGTGCCAGCAGCAAGCAGGGTGATCAGCCCCAGCATTTT. This codes for CASSKQGDQPQHF. The full variable domain, with the rest looked up from reference TRBV7-2 and TRBJ1-5, is GAGVSQSPSNKVTEKGKDVELRCDPISGHTALYWYRQSLGQGLEFLIYFQGNSAPDKSGLPSDRFSAERTGGSVSTLTIQRTQQEDSAVYLCASSKQGDQPQHFGDGTRLSIL.

This clone appeared a single time. This chain uses TRBV10-3 with TRBJ1-1; D unresolved. V shed 0 bases and J shed 8 bases, with 10 bases lying between them. CDR3 length: 13 amino acids. CDR1 and CDR2 (germline): ENHRY, SYGVKD. The CDR3 protein is CAISESTAREAFF. In DNA, the CDR3 is TGTGCCATCAGTGAGTCGACGGCCAGGGAAGCTTTCTTT.